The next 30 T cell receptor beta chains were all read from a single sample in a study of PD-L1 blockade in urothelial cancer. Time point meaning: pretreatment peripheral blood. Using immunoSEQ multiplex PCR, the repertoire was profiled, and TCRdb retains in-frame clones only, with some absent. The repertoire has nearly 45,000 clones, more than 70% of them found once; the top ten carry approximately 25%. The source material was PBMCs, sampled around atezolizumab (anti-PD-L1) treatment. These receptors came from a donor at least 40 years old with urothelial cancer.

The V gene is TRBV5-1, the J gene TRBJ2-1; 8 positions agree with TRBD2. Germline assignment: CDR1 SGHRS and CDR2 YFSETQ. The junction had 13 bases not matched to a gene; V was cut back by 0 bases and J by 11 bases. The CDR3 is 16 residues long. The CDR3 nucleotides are TGCGCCAGCAGCTTGGTAGGTAGGGGTAGCGGGACCAAGCAGTTCTTC. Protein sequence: CASSLVGRGSGTKQFF.

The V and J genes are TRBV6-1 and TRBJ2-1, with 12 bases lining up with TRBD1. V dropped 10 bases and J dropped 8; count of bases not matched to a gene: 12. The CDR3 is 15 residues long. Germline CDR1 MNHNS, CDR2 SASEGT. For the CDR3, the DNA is TGTGCCACCGTCCGGGACAGGGGGCCCGGCGATGAGCAGTTCTTC. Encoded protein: CATVRDRGPGDEQFF.

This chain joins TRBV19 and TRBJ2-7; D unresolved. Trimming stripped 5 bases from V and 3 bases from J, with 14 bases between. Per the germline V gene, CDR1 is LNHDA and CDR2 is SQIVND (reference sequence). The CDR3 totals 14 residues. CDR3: CASSAYSDYYEQYF. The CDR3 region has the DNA TGTGCCAGTAGTGCCTACAGTGATTACTACGAGCAGTACTTC.

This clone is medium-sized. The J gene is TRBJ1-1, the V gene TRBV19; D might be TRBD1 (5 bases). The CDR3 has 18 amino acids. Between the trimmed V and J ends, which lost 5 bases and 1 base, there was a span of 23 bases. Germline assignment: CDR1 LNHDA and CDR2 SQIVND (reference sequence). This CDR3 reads CASSPAGRSLGGNTEAFF. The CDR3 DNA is TGTGCCAGTAGTCCTGCGGGGAGGAGCCTTGGGGGGAACACTGAAGCTTTCTTT.

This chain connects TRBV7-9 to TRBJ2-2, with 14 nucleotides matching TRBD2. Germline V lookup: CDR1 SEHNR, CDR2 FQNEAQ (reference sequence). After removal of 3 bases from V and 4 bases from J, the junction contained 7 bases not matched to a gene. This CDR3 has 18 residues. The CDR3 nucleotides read TGTGCCAGCAGCTTGGGACTAGCGGGAGTTGGGAGCACCGGGGAGCTGTTTTTT. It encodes CASSLGLAGVGSTGELFF.

CDR3 bases: TGTGCCACCCGACCCGGGACACAAGGGGACTACGAGCAGTACTTC. It translates to CATRPGTQGDYEQYF. This chain links TRBV10-3 with TRBJ2-7; weak D call: TRBD1 (6 bases). Trimming took 10 bases from V and 3 from J, leaving 22 bases between them. The CDR3 is 15 residues long. Germline V gene lookup returns CDR1 ENHRY and CDR2 SYGVKD.

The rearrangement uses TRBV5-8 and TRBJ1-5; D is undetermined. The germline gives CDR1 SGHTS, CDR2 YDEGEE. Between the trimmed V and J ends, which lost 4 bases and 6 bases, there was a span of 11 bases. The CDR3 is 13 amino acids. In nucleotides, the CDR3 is TGTGCCAGCAGCCCACTACGCGGTCAGCCCCAGCATTTT. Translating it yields CASSPLRGQPQHF.

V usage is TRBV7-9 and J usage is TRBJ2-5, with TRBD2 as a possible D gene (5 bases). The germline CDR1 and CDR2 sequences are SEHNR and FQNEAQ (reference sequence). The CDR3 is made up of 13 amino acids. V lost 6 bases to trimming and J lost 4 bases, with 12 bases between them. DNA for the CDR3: TGTGCCAGCAGTCAGGTTGGAGGAGAGACCCAGTACTTC. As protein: CASSQVGGETQYF. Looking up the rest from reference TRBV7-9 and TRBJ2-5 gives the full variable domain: DTGVSQNPRHKITKRGQNVTFRCDPISEHNRLYWYRQTLGQGPEFLTYFQNEAQLEKSRLLSDRFSAERPKGSFSTLEIQRTEQGDSAMYLCASSQVGGETQYFGPGTRLLVL.

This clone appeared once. CDR3: CASSPWPPRGEQFF. DNA for the CDR3: TGTGCCAGCAGCCCTTGGCCCCCTCGGGGTGAGCAGTTCTTC. The chain joins TRBV7-2 to TRBJ2-1, with D possibly being TRBD2 (5 bases). This CDR3 is built from 14 residues. V was clipped by 5 bases and J by 9 bases, with 17 bases between them. In germline, CDR1 is SGHTA, CDR2 FQGNSA.

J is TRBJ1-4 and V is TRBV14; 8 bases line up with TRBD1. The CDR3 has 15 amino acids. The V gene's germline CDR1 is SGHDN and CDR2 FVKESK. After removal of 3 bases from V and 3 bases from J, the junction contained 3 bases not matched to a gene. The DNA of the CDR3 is TGTGCCAGCAGCCAGGGACAGGTCCCTAATGAAAAACTGTTTTTT. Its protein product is CASSQGQVPNEKLFF.

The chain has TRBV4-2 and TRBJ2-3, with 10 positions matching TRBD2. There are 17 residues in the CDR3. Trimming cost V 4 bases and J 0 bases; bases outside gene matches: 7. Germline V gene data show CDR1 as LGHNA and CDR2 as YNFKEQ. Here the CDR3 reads CASSLRTSGTSTDTQYF. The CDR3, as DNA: TGTGCCAGCAGCCTTAGGACTAGCGGAACTAGCACAGATACGCAGTATTTT.

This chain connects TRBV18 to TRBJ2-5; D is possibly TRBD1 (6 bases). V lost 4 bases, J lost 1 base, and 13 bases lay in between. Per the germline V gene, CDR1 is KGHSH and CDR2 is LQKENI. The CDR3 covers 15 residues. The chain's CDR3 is CASSLGRGVQETQYF. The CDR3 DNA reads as TGTGCCAGCTCACTGGGCAGGGGCGTCCAAGAGACCCAGTACTTC.

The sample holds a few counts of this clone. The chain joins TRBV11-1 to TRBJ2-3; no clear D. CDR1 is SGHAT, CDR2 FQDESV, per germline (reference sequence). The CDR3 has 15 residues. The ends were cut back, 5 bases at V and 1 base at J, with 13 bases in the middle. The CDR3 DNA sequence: TGTGCCAGCAGCCGGAGTAGACTCCGCACAGATACGCAGTATTTT. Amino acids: CASSRSRLRTDTQYF.

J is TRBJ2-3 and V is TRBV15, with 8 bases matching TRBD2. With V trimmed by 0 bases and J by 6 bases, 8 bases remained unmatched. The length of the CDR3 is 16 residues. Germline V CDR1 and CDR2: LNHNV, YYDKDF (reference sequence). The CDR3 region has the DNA TGTGCCACCAGCAGAGAGGGACTAGGCACTCGGGATACGCAGTATTTT. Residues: CATSREGLGTRDTQYF.

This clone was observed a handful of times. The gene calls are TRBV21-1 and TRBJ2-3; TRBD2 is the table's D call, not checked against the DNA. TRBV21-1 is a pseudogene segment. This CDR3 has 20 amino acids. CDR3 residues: CASSKVPGLAGGPGTDTQYF. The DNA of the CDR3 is TGTGCCAGCAGCAAAGTCCCGGGACTAGCGGGAGGGCCTGGCACAGATACGCAGTATTTT.

The CDR3 bases are TGTGCCTGGGAGGCAGGGGATACGCAGTATTTT. Residues: CAWEAGDTQYF. The chain couples TRBV30 to TRBJ2-3; TRBD1 might be the D (5 bases). Germline values: CDR1 GTSNPN, CDR2 SVGIG (reference sequence). Trimming cost V 5 bases and J 6 bases, with 9 bases left between them. The CDR3 extends over 11 amino acids.

The CDR3 DNA sequence: TGTGCCAGCTCCCCGGGACTAGTGACCTACGAGCAGTACTTC. Residues: CASSPGLVTYEQYF. This rearrangement joins TRBV11-2 to TRBJ2-7, with 8 bases aligning to TRBD2. The CDR3 totals 14 residues. With 8 bases clipped from V and 2 bases from J, the junction kept 8 bases outside the gene matches. CDR1 and CDR2 from the germline V gene are SGHAT and FQNNGV.

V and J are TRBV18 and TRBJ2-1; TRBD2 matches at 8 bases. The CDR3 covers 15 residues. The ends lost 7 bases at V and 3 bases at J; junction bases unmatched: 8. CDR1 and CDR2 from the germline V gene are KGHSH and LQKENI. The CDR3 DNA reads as TGTGCCAGCTTGAGAAGCGGGAGTCTCTACAATGAGCAGTTCTTC. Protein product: CASLRSGSLYNEQFF.

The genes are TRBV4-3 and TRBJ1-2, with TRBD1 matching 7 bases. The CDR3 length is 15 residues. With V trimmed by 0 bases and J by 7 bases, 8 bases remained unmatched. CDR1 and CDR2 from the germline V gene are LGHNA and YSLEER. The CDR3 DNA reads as TGCGCCAGCAGCCAAGAGGGGTCCAGACAGGGTGGCTACACCTTC. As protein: CASSQEGSRQGGYTF.

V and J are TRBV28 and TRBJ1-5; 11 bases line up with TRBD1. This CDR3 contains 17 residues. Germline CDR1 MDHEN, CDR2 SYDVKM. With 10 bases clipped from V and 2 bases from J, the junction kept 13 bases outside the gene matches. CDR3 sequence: CATRRDRGETGNQPQHF. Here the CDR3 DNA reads TGTGCCACCCGCCGGGACAGGGGGGAAACAGGCAATCAGCCCCAGCATTTT.

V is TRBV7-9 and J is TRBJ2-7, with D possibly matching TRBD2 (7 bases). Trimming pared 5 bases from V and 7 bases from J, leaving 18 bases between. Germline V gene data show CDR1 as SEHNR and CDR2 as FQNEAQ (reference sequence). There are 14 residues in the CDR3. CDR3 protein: CASSPRGAPWEQYF. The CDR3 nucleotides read TGTGCCAGCAGCCCCCGGGGGGCCCCCTGGGAGCAGTACTTC.

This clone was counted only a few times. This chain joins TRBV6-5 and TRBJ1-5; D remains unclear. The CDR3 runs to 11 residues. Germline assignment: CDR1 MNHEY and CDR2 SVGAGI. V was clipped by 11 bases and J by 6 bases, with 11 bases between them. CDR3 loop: CASGLAQPQHF. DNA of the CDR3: TGTGCCTCGGGGTTAGCTCAGCCCCAGCATTTT.

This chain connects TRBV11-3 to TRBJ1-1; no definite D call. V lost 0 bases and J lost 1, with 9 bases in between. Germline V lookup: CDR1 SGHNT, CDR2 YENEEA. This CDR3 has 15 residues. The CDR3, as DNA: TGTGCCAGCAGCTTAGATCAGGCACCGAACACTGAAGCTTTCTTT. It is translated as CASSLDQAPNTEAFF. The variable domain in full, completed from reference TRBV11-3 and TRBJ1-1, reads EAGVVQSPRYKIIEKKQPVAFWCNPISGHNTLYWYLQNLGQGPELLIRYENEEAVDDSQLPKDRFSAERLKGVDSTLKIQPAELGDSAVYLCASSLDQAPNTEAFFGQGTRLTVV.

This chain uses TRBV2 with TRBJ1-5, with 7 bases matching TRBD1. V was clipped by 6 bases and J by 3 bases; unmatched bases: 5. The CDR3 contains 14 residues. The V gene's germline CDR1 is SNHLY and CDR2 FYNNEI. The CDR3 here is CASRGDSYNQPQHF. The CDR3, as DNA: TGTGCCAGCAGGGGGGACAGCTACAATCAGCCCCAGCATTTT.

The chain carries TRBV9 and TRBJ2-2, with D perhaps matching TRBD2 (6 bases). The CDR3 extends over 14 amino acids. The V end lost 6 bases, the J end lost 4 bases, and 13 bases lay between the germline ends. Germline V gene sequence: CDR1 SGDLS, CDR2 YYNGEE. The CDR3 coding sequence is TGTGCCAGCAACCCGGGACTTCCCACCGGGGAGCTGTTTTTT. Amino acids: CASNPGLPTGELFF.

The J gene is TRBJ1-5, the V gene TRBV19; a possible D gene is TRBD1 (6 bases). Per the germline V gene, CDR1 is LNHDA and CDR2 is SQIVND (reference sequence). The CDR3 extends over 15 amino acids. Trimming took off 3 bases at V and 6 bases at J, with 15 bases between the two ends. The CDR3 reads CASSMLAGVRQPQHF. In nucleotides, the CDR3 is TGTGCCAGTAGTATGTTGGCAGGGGTTCGTCAGCCCCAGCATTTT.

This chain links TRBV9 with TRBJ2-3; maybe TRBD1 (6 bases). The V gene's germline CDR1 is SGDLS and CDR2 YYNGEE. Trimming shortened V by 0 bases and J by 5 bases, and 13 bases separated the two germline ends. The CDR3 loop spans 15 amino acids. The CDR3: CASSVAVGAQDTQYF. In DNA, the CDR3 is TGTGCCAGCAGCGTAGCTGTGGGGGCACAAGATACGCAGTATTTT.

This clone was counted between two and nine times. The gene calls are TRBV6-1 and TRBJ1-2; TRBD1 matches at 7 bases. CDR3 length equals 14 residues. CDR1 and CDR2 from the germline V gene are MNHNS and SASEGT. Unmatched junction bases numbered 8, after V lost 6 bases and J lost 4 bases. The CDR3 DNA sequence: TGTGCCAGCAGGAGAGAAGACAGGGCCTATGGCTACACCTTC. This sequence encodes CASRREDRAYGYTF.

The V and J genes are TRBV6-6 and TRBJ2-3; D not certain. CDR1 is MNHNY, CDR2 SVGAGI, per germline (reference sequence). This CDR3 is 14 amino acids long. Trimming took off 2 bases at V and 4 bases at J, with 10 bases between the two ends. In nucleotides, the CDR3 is TGTGCCAGCAGTTACGGGCTAACGGCAGATACGCAGTATTTT. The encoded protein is CASSYGLTADTQYF.

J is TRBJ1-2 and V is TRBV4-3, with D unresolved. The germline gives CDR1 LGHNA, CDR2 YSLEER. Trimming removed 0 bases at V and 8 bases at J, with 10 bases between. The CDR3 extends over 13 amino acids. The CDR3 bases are TGCGCCAGCAGCCAAGATCCTGGGAGCGGCTACACCTTC. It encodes CASSQDPGSGYTF.